This passage covers 22 T cell receptor beta chains from one sample sequenced in a study of siplizumab effects on memory and regulatory T cells. This table comes from immunoSEQ multiplex PCR, and its TCRdb copy is limited to in-frame clones, with some not included. This sample yields some 62,000 clones, of which 75% to 90% are seen a single time; approximately 3.8% belongs to the top ten. Material for sequencing was memory CD4+ T cells sorted from blood. These receptors were obtained from a human donor in good health.

The rearrangement joins TRBV18 to TRBJ2-5; 7 bases are shared with TRBD1. The CDR3 consists of 15 residues. Trimming took 6 bases from V and 5 from J; bases not matched to a gene: 12. The germline gives CDR1 KGHSH, CDR2 LQKENI. This chain's CDR3 is CASSPPTGNSETQYF. The DNA of the CDR3 is TGTGCCAGCTCTCCTCCGACAGGGAACTCGGAGACCCAGTACTTC.

This chain connects TRBV9 to TRBJ2-7; D is undetermined. Germline V gene sequence: CDR1 SGDLS, CDR2 YYNGEE. The ends were cut back, 0 bases at V and 6 bases at J, with 10 bases in the middle. This CDR3 has 13 amino acids. The CDR3 DNA follows: TGTGCCAGCAGCGTAGACACCGATCGCGAGCAGTACTTC. As protein: CASSVDTDREQYF.

The chain carries TRBV4-1 and TRBJ1-3, with TRBD1 matching 9 bases. The CDR3 sequence is 15 residues long. J was trimmed by 4 bases and V by 4 bases; bases with no gene match: 5. Germline V gene sequence: CDR1 MGHRA, CDR2 YSYEKL. CDR3 amino acids: CASSPGTGSGNTIYF. DNA for the CDR3: TGCGCCAGCAGCCCCGGGACAGGGTCCGGAAACACCATATATTTT.

Only a few counts were recorded for this clone. The chain combines TRBV19 with TRBJ2-2; 10 bases map to TRBD1. Germline V lookup: CDR1 LNHDA, CDR2 SQIVND (reference sequence). J gave up 6 bases and V 8 bases, and 6 bases lay outside the gene matches. This CDR3 spans 14 amino acids. The CDR3 here is CASVGQGRSGELFF. CDR3 bases: TGTGCCAGTGTGGGACAGGGGAGATCCGGGGAGCTGTTTTTT.

The CDR3: CASSEVGGGYNEQFF. The CDR3 DNA is TGTGCCAGCAGTGAAGTCGGAGGTGGGTACAATGAGCAGTTCTTC. The V and J genes are TRBV2 and TRBJ2-1; tentative D call: TRBD2 (5 bases). The CDR3 extends over 15 amino acids. Germline V gene sequence: CDR1 SNHLY, CDR2 FYNNEI. Trimming took off 1 base at V and 4 bases at J, with 11 bases between the two ends.

This sequence joins TRBV6-1 and TRBJ2-5; TRBD1 is a possible D gene (6 bases). From germline, CDR1 is MNHNS and CDR2 SASEGT. V lost 7 bases, J lost 1 base, and 16 bases lay in between. The CDR3 spans 15 residues. The CDR3 region is CASIPGVLGQETQYF. The DNA for the CDR3 is TGTGCCAGCATCCCAGGGGTTCTGGGCCAAGAGACCCAGTACTTC.

CDR3 in amino acids: CASSQDPVGPSINYGYTF. CDR3 DNA: TGCGCCAGCAGCCAAGATCCCGTGGGACCGTCAATCAACTATGGCTACACCTTC. This chain connects TRBV4-1 to TRBJ1-2, with D tentatively TRBD1 (5 bases). The CDR3 length is 18 residues. Trimming shortened V by 0 bases and J by 2 bases, and 19 bases separated the two germline ends. Looked up from germline, CDR1 is MGHRA and CDR2 is YSYEKL.

DNA for the CDR3: TGTGCCAGCACGAAACTGGACAGATATCAAGAGACCCAGTACTTC. Amino acid sequence: CASTKLDRYQETQYF. The V and J genes are TRBV2 and TRBJ2-5; maybe TRBD1 (6 bases). This CDR3 is 15 amino acids long. Germline assignment: CDR1 SNHLY and CDR2 FYNNEI. Trimming removed 7 bases from V and 2 bases from J, with 17 bases in between.

Written as DNA, the CDR3 is TGCAGCGTTGAAGGCGGACCTGGGGGAACCGGGGAGCTGTTTTTT. As protein: CSVEGGPGGTGELFF. The chain employs TRBV29-1 and TRBJ2-2; perhaps D is TRBD1 or TRBD2 (5 bases each). Per germline, CDR1 SQVTM and CDR2 ANQGSEA. V was pared by 1 base and J by 5 bases, with 14 bases between. The CDR3 runs to 15 residues.

The J gene is TRBJ2-7, the V gene TRBV23-1; TRBD2 might be the D (5 bases). TRBV23-1 is treated as an ORF (open reading frame) with a function not yet certain. The V gene lost 2 bases and the J gene lost 4 bases, with 12 bases spanning the gap. This CDR3 comprises 14 residues. The CDR3 protein is CASSQIRDVYEQYF. CDR3 bases: TGCGCCAGCAGTCAAATCCGGGATGTGTACGAGCAGTACTTC.

This sequence joins TRBV5-4 and TRBJ1-2, with D possibly matching TRBD1 (6 bases). Germline V CDR1 and CDR2: SGHNT, YYREEE (reference sequence). This CDR3 is 15 amino acids long. The germline V and J ends were trimmed by 4 bases and 4 bases, with 17 bases remaining between them. The chain's CDR3 is CASSTARQDFYGYTF. The DNA for the CDR3 is TGTGCCAGCAGCACCGCCCGACAGGACTTCTATGGCTACACCTTC.

The chain combines TRBV15 with TRBJ2-4; 8 bases are a match to TRBD1. Per the germline V gene, CDR1 is LNHNV and CDR2 is YYDKDF (reference sequence). Trimming at V came to 1 base and at J to 9 bases, leaving 5 bases not matched to a gene. The CDR3 length is 14 residues. The CDR3 bases are TGTGCCACCAGCAGAGTGGGACAGGCTACCATTCAGTACTTC. It specifies CATSRVGQATIQYF.

This chain links TRBV15 with TRBJ2-3, with D possibly being TRBD2 (6 bases). CDR3 length: 16 residues. Trimming pared 0 bases from V and 6 bases from J, leaving 16 bases between. The germline V gene has CDR1 LNHNV and CDR2 YYDKDF (reference sequence). The CDR3 coding sequence is TGTGCCACCAGCAGAGATCTGGCCGCCAGCGGGGATACGCAGTATTTT. Translating it yields CATSRDLAASGDTQYF.

This chain uses TRBV5-4 with TRBJ2-7; 10 positions agree with TRBD2. Germline V gene sequence: CDR1 SGHNT, CDR2 YYREEE (reference sequence). V lost 1 base to trimming and J lost 5 bases; unmatched junction nucleotides: 6. The CDR3 is 15 amino acids. CDR3 sequence reads: CASSLKGTSVNEQYF. Written as DNA, the CDR3 is TGTGCCAGCAGCTTGAAAGGGACTAGCGTCAACGAGCAGTACTTC. Full variable domain (rest looked up from reference TRBV5-4 and TRBJ2-7): ETGVTQSPTHLIKTRGQQVTLRCSSQSGHNTVSWYQQALGQGPQFIFQYYREEENGRGNFPPRFSGLQFPNYSSELNVNALELDDSALYLCASSLKGTSVNEQYFGPGTRLTVT.

This clone was counted between two and nine times. V gene TRBV6-1 combines with J gene TRBJ1-6; weak D call: TRBD1 (6 bases). The CDR3 is 13 residues long. Per the germline V gene, CDR1 is MNHNS and CDR2 is SASEGT. V lost 10 bases and J 6 bases, leaving 13 bases between the germline ends. CDR3 coding DNA: TGTGCCACCAAACAGGGACTTAATTCACCCCTCCACTTT. Residues: CATKQGLNSPLHF.

This chain links TRBV13 with TRBJ1-3; D is ambiguous. V was clipped by 6 bases and J by 0 bases, with 9 bases between them. The germline CDR1 and CDR2 sequences are PRHDT and FYEKMQ (reference sequence). The CDR3 extends over 14 amino acids. CDR3: CASRKALSGNTIYF. The CDR3 region has the DNA TGTGCCAGCAGAAAGGCCCTCTCTGGAAACACCATATATTTT.

The rearrangement links TRBV5-1 to TRBJ2-3; D gene ambiguous. CDR3 size: 12 residues. Germline values: CDR1 SGHRS, CDR2 YFSETQ. V lost 4 bases, J lost 2 bases, and 5 bases lay in between. The CDR3 protein is CASSRSTDTQYF. As DNA, the CDR3 is TGCGCCAGCAGCAGGTCCACAGATACGCAGTATTTT.

The chain uses TRBV19 and TRBJ2-1, with 8 bases that match TRBD2. The CDR3 has 15 residues. Germline V CDR1 and CDR2: LNHDA, SQIVND (reference sequence). The junction had 10 bases not matched to a gene; V was cut back by 7 bases and J by 5 bases. CDR3 amino acids: CASTRGLAVNNEQFF. DNA for the CDR3: TGTGCCAGTACCCGAGGACTAGCAGTCAACAATGAGCAGTTCTTC.

The rearrangement links TRBV7-2 to TRBJ2-2; no definite D call. CDR3 length: 13 residues. Per the germline V gene, CDR1 is SGHTA and CDR2 is FQGNSA. Trimming stripped 1 base from V and 7 bases from J, with 7 bases between. The CDR3 region is CASSLVVDGELFF. The CDR3 coding sequence is TGTGCCAGCAGCTTAGTGGTTGACGGGGAGCTGTTTTTT.

The J gene is TRBJ2-5, the V gene TRBV2; maybe TRBD2 (5 bases). The CDR3 length is 15 residues. Germline CDR1 is SNHLY and CDR2 is FYNNEI. V was pared by 9 bases and J by 1 base, with 18 bases between. Here the CDR3 reads CASNAPGNLQETQYF. The CDR3 DNA follows: TGTGCCAGTAACGCCCCCGGGAACCTCCAAGAGACCCAGTACTTC.

The sample holds one count of this clone. The chain employs TRBV6-6 and TRBJ1-2; D is uncertain. Looked up from germline, CDR1 is MNHNY and CDR2 is SVGAGI (reference sequence). V lost 6 bases, J lost 2 bases, and 13 bases lay in between. There are 14 residues in the CDR3. The CDR3 coding sequence is TGTGCCAGCAGCCCCTCGCAGGCGAACTATGGCTACACCTTC. Translation: CASSPSQANYGYTF.

The rearrangement uses TRBV6-5 and TRBJ2-7; no definite D call. V lost 6 bases, J lost 1 base, and 10 bases lay in between. Germline CDR1 is MNHEY and CDR2 is SVGAGI. The CDR3 contains 13 residues. The CDR3 loop is CASSSGPSYEQYF. The CDR3 DNA is TGTGCCAGCAGCTCCGGACCTTCCTACGAGCAGTACTTC.